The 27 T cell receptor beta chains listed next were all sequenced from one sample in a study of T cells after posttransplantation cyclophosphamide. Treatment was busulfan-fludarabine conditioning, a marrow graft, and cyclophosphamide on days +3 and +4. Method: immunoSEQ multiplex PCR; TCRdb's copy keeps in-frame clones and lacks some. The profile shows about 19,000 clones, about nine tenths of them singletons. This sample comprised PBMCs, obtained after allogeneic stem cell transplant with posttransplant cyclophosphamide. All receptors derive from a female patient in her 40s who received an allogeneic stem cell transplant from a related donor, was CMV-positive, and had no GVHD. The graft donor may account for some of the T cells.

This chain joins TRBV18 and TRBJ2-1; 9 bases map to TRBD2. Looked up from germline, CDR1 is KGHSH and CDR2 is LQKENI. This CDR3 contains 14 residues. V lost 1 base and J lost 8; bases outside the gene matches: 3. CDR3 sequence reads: CASSPLAGVHEQFF. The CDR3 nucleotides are TGTGCCAGCTCACCACTAGCGGGAGTACATGAGCAGTTCTTC. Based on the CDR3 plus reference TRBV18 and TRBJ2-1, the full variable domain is NAGVMQNPRHLVRRRGQEARLRCSPMKGHSHVYWYRQLPEEGLKFMVYLQKENIIDESGMPKERFSAEFPKEGPSILRIQQVVRGDSAAYFCASSPLAGVHEQFFGPGTRLTVL.

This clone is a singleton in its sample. The CDR3 sequence is CASSLAGLSSYEQYF. The DNA for the CDR3 is TGTGCCAGCAGCTTGGCGGGTTTAAGCTCCTACGAGCAGTACTTC. J is TRBJ2-7 and V is TRBV5-8, with no clear D. V was clipped by 0 bases and J by 0 bases, with 10 bases between them. The CDR3 has 15 residues. Germline CDR1 reads SGHTS; CDR2 reads YDEGEE.

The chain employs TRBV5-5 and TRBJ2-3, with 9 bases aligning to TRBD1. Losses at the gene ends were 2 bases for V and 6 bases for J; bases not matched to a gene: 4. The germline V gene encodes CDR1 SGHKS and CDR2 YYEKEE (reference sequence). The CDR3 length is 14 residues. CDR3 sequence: CASSFEGTGDTQYF. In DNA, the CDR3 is TGTGCCAGCAGCTTCGAAGGGACAGGGGATACGCAGTATTTT.

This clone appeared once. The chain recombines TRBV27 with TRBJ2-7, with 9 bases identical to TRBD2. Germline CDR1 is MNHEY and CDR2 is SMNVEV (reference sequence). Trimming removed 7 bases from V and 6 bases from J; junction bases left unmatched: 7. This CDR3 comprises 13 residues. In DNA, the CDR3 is TGTGCCAGCACCGGAGCGGGAGGTTTCGAGCAGTACTTC. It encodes CASTGAGGFEQYF.

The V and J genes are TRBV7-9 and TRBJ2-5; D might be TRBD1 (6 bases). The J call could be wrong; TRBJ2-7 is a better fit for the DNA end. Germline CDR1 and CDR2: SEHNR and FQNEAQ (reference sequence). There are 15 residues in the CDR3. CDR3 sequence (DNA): TGTGCCAGCAGCTTAGGGACAGACAATCCCTACGAGCAGTACTTC. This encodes CASSLGTDNPYEQYF.

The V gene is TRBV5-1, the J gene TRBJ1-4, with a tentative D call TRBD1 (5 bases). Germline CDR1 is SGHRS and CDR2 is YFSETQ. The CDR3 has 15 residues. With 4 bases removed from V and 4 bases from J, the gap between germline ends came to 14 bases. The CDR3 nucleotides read TGCGCCAGCAGCCCGCGGGACCTGGGTAATGAAAAACTGTTTTTT. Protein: CASSPRDLGNEKLFF.

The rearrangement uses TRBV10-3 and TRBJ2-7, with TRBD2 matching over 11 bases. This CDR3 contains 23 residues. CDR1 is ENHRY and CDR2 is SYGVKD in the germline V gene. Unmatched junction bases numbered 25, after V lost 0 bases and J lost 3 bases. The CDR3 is CAISESRPWWGLPGLAAYYEQYF. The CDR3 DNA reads TGTGCCATCAGTGAGTCGAGGCCGTGGTGGGGTTTACCGGGACTAGCGGCCTACTACGAGCAGTACTTC.

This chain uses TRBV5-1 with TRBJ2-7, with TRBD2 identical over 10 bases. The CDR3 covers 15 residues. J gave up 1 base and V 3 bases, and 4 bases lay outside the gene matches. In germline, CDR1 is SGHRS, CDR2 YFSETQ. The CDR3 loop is CASSYSLAGSYEQYF. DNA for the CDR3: TGCGCCAGCAGCTACTCACTAGCGGGGTCCTACGAGCAGTACTTC.

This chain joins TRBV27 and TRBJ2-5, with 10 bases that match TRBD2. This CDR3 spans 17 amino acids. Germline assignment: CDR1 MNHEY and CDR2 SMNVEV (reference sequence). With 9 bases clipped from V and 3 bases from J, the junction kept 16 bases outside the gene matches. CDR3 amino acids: CARDSGLAGEGKETQYF. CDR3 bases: TGTGCCAGGGACTCAGGGCTAGCGGGAGAAGGTAAAGAGACCCAGTACTTC.

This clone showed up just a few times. CDR3 protein: CASRVQTWGDEQFF. In DNA, the CDR3 is TGTGCCAGCAGGGTCCAAACGTGGGGCGATGAGCAGTTCTTC. The chain is built from TRBV6-1 and TRBJ2-1; TRBD1 might be the D (5 bases). Germline loops: CDR1 MNHNS, CDR2 SASEGT. This CDR3 has 14 residues. Trimming shortened V by 6 bases and J by 8 bases, and 17 bases separated the two germline ends.

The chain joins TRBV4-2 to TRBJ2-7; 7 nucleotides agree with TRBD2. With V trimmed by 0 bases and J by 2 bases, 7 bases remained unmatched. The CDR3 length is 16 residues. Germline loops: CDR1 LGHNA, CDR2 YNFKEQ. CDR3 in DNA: TGTGCCAGCAGCCAAGACCAAGCGGGACTTCCCTACGAGCAGTACTTC. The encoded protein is CASSQDQAGLPYEQYF.

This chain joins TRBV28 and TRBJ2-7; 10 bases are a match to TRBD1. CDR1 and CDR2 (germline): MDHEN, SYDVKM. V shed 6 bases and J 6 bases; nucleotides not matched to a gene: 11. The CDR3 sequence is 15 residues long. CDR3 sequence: CASSPGGGQGFEQYF. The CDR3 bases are TGTGCCAGCAGCCCGGGGGGGGGACAGGGGTTCGAGCAGTACTTC.

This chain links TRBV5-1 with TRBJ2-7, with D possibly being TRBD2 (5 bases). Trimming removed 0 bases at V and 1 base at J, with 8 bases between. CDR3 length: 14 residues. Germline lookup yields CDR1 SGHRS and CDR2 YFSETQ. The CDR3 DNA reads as TGCGCCAGCAGCTTGGCTGGCGGGTCCTACGAGCAGTACTTC. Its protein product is CASSLAGGSYEQYF.

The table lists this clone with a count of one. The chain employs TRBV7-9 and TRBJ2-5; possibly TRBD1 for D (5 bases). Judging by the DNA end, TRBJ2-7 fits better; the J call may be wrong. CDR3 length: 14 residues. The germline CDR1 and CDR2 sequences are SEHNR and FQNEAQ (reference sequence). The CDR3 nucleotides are TGTGCCAGCAGCCAATCCGGGCAGGGCTCCGAGCAGTACTTC. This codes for CASSQSGQGSEQYF.

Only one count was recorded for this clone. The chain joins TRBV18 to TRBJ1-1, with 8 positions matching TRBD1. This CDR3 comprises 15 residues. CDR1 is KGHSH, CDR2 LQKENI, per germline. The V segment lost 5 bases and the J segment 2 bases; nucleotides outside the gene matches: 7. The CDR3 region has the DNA TGTGCCAGCTCATTCCGGGACAGGTTTAACACTGAAGCTTTCTTT. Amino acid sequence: CASSFRDRFNTEAFF.

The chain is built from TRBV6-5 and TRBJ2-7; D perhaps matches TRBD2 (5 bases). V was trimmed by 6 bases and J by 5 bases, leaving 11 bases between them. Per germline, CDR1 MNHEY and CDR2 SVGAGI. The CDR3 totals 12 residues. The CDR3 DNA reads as TGTGCCAGCAGCCCTAGCACCGACGAGCAGTACTTC. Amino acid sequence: CASSPSTDEQYF.

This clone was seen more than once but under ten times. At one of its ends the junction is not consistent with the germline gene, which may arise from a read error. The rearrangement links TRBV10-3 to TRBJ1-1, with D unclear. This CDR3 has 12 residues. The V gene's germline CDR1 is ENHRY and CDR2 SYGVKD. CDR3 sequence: CAISALNTEAFF. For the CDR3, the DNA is TGTGCCATTAGTGCGTTGAACACTGAAGCTTTCTTT.

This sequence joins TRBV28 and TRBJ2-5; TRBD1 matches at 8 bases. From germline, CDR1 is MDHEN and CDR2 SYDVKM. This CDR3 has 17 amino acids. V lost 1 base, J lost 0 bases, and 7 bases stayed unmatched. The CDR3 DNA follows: TGTGCCAGCAGTTTATTAGCAGGGGGCGCGGACCAAGAGACCCAGTACTTC. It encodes CASSLLAGGADQETQYF.

The CDR3 reads CASSPPGGGSETQYF. The CDR3 nucleotides are TGTGCCAGCAGCCCCCCAGGAGGGGGCAGTGAGACCCAGTACTTC. This chain connects TRBV5-5 to TRBJ2-5, with a tentative D call TRBD1 (7 bases). Trimming shortened V by 4 bases and J by 5 bases, and 18 bases separated the two germline ends. CDR1 and CDR2 from the germline V gene are SGHKS and YYEKEE (reference sequence). The CDR3 contains 15 residues.

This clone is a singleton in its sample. The CDR3 is CASSPDRAYGYTF. The CDR3 nucleotides are TGCGCCAGCAGTCCCGACAGGGCCTATGGCTACACCTTC. The chain carries TRBV5-1 and TRBJ1-2; TRBD1 matches 7 bases. CDR1 SGHRS and CDR2 YFSETQ come from the germline V gene. V shed 5 bases, J shed 4 bases, and the junction held 5 bases outside the gene matches. CDR3 size: 13 residues.

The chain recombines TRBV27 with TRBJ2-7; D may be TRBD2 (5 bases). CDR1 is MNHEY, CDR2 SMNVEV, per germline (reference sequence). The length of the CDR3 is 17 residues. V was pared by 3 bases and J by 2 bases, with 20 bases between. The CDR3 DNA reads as TGTGCCAGCAGTTTTTTCGGACCTAGCTATCGTCCCTACGAGCAGTACTTC. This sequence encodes CASSFFGPSYRPYEQYF.

CDR3 coding DNA: TGTGCCAGCAGGGAACAGGGGGCGCTTGCTGAAGCTTTCTTT. Translated, it gives CASREQGALAEAFF. The chain employs TRBV2 and TRBJ1-1; 9 bases align to TRBD1. This CDR3 is 14 amino acids long. Germline lookup yields CDR1 SNHLY and CDR2 FYNNEI. V shed 6 bases, J shed 6 bases, and the junction held 8 bases outside the gene matches.

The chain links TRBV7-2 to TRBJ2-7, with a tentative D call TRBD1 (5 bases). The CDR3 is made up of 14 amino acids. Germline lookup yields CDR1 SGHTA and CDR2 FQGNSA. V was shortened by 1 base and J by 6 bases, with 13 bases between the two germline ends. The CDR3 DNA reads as TGTGCCAGCAGCTTAGGGGTAGGGGTTGCCGAGCAGTACTTC. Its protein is CASSLGVGVAEQYF.

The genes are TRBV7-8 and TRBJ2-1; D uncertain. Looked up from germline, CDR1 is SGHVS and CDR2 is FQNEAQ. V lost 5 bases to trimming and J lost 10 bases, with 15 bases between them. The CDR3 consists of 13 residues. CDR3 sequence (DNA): TGTGCCAGCAGCCAGATTATGGAGAAAGAGCAGTTCTTC. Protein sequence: CASSQIMEKEQFF.

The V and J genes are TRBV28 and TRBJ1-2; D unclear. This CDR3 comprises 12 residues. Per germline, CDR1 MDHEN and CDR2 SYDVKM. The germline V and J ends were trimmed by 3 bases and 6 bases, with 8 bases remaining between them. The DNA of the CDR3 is TGTGCCAGCAGTTTTGTTAGTAATGGCTACACCTTC. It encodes CASSFVSNGYTF.

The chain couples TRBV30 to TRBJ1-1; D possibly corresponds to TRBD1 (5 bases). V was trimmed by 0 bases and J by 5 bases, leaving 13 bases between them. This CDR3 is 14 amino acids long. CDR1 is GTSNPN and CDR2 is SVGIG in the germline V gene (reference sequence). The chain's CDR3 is CAWSVRGTRTEAFF. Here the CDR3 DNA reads TGTGCCTGGAGTGTACGCGGGACGAGGACTGAAGCTTTCTTT.

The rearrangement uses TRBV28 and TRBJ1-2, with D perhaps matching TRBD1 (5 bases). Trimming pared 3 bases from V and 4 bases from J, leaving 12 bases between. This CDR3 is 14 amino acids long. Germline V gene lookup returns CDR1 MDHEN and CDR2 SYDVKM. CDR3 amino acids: CASSLAGLSYGYTF. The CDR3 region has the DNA TGTGCCAGCAGTTTGGCAGGGTTGTCCTATGGCTACACCTTC.